A selection of T cell receptor beta chains follows, all from one sample in a study of blood T cell repertoires in COVID-19. Only in-frame clones appear in the TCRdb table, and some are missing; sequencing was by immunoSEQ multiplex PCR. The table shows tens of thousands of clones, with 82% occurring only once. The specimen was peripheral blood. These TCRs come from a human donor with acute or convalescent COVID-19. The donor label of this sample is uncertain. CDR3s include the opening cysteine and the closing phenylalanine or tryptophan. A D gene is named only where the DNA matches it firmly. Only part of the rows carry a size: once, few, many, or a class if the clone is expanded.

>-|TRBJ2-1|TRBV29-1|TRBD2
TGCAGCGTTTCCAAGCCGGGGGGACTAGCGGCGTTTGAGCAGTTCTTC
CSVSKPGGLAAFEQFF
>-|TRBJ1-1|TRBV29-1|TRBD1
TGCAGCGTTGAAGGACAGGGCCGGGAAGCTTTCTTT
CSVEGQGREAFF
>-|TRBJ1-4|TRBV28|-
TGTGCCAGCAGTTTAAGTGTCGGCGGGAGGGAAAAACTGTTTTTT
CASSLSVGGREKLFF
>-|TRBJ2-5|TRBV7-7|-
TGTGCCAGCAGCCCGGGCAGGGTTGGAGAGACCCAGTACTTC
CASSPGRVGETQYF
>few|TRBJ2-4|TRBV24-1|-
TGTGCCACCAGTGATGGGAAGGCGGGGCTAGCCAAAAACATTCAGTACTTC
CATSDGKAGLAKNIQYF
>-|TRBJ2-7|TRBV11-2|-
TGTGCCAGCAGCCTGGAGTACGAGCAGTACTTC
CASSLEYEQYF
>-|TRBJ2-1|TRBV19|-
TGTGCCAGTAGTACCCCCCAGGAGAGAGGGATTAAGTTCTTC
CASSTPQERGIKFF
>-|TRBJ2-1|TRBV18|TRBD2
TGTGCCAGCTCACCACAAGTTCCGGGACTAGGCGATGAGCAGTTCTTC
CASSPQVPGLGDEQFF
>-|TRBJ2-1|TRBV3-1/TRBV3-2|TRBD2
TGTGCCAGCAGCCAAAGCGGGAGTATCAATGAGCAGTTCTTC
CASSQSGSINEQFF
>-|TRBJ1-6|TRBV20-1|-
TGCAGTGCTAGTCCTTACATCTTCGACAGCTCCTATAATTCACCCCTCCACTTT
CSASPYIFDSSYNSPLHF
>many|TRBJ2-3|TRBV29-1|TRBD2
TGCAGCGTTGAGTTTGCCGGACTAGCGGGGGGGCGGGGCACAGATACGCAGTATTTT
CSVEFAGLAGGRGTDTQYF
>-|TRBJ1-1|TRBV4-2|-
TGTGCCAGCAGCCAAGATGCCTCCAGGAACACTGAAGCTTTCTTT
CASSQDASRNTEAFF
>once|TRBJ1-1|TRBV28|-
TGTGCCAGTCAGGAAGCAGGGTATATTGAAGCTTTCTTT
CASQEAGYIEAFF
>-|TRBJ1-1|TRBV7-2|-
TGTGCCAGCAGCTTGCCGATCACAGGAAACCACGCTAGCTTT
CASSLPITGNHASF
>-|TRBJ1-6|TRBV7-9|-
TGTGCCAGCAGCGCACAACAGGGTTCACCCCTCCACTTT
CASSAQQGSPLHF
>-|TRBJ2-7|TRBV11-2|TRBD1
TGTGCCAGCAGCTTAGCCACCTCAGGGGGATCTGGGGCCTACGAGCAGTACTTC
CASSLATSGGSGAYEQYF
>-|TRBJ1-2|TRBV7-2|-
TGTGCCAGCAGCATCCAGGGTTATAGCTATGGCTACACCTTC
CASSIQGYSYGYTF
>-|TRBJ2-4|TRBV19|TRBD2
TGTGCCAGTAGTATCGGGGGGAGAGCCAAAAACATTCAGTACTTC
CASSIGGRAKNIQYF
>-|TRBJ1-2|TRBV11-2|TRBD1
TGTGCCAGCAGCTTAGTTAGTGGGGACAGTAGCTATGGCTACACCTTC
CASSLVSGDSSYGYTF
>-|TRBJ1-1|TRBV7-9|-
TGTGCCAGCAGCTTGGTCAATAGAGGGGCTTTCTTT
CASSLVNRGAFF
>-|TRBJ1-2|TRBV28|-
TGTGCCAGCAGTTTGCCAGAATTTTATGGCTACACCTTC
CASSLPEFYGYTF
>-|TRBJ1-1|TRBV28|-
TGTGCCAGCAGTTTGGGTACAGGGACGAACACTGAAGCTTTCTTT
CASSLGTGTNTEAFF
>-|TRBJ2-3|TRBV18|-
TGTGCCAGCTCTCCCTTGGCGGGGGCGACGGATACGCAGTATTTT
CASSPLAGATDTQYF
>-|TRBJ1-5|TRBV3-1/TRBV3-2|TRBD1
TGTGCCAGCAGCCCGGACAGGGGTTTTCAGCCCCAGCATTTT
CASSPDRGFQPQHF
>-|TRBJ2-5|TRBV29-1|-
TGCAGCGTGAATGGTGCCTTTCACGGTGTCGGGGAGACCCAGTACTTC
CSVNGAFHGVGETQYF
>-|TRBJ2-7|TRBV29-1|TRBD1
TGCAGCGTAGAAACAGGGGGCAGCGAGCAGTACTTC
CSVETGGSEQYF
>-|TRBJ2-5|TRBV24-1|TRBD1
TGTGCCACCAGTGATAAGTTACAGGGGGTTGGGGAGACCCAGTACTTC
CATSDKLQGVGETQYF
>-|TRBJ2-3|TRBV5-1|-
TGCGCCAGCAGCCCAGGGGATAGCACAGATACGCAGTATTTT
CASSPGDSTDTQYF
>-|TRBJ1-1|TRBV6-4|TRBD1
TGTGCCAGCAGCGGACAGGGGAACACTGAAGCTTTCTTT
CASSGQGNTEAFF
>-|TRBJ2-1|TRBV11-2|TRBD2
TGTGCCAGCAGCTTAGATAGGACTAGCGGTGAGCAGTTCTTC
CASSLDRTSGEQFF
>once|TRBJ1-2|TRBV28|TRBD1
TGTGCCAGCAGTGCCAGGGGGCCACGGGTTGCCTTC
CASSARGPRVAF
>once|TRBJ2-7|TRBV18|TRBD1
TGTGCCAGCTCACCTGGGACAGGGTCCCACGAGCAGTACTTC
CASSPGTGSHEQYF
>few|TRBJ2-1|TRBV7-2|TRBD1
TGTGCCAGCAGCTTGGGGACAGGAAACTACAATGAGCAGTTCTTC
CASSLGTGNYNEQFF